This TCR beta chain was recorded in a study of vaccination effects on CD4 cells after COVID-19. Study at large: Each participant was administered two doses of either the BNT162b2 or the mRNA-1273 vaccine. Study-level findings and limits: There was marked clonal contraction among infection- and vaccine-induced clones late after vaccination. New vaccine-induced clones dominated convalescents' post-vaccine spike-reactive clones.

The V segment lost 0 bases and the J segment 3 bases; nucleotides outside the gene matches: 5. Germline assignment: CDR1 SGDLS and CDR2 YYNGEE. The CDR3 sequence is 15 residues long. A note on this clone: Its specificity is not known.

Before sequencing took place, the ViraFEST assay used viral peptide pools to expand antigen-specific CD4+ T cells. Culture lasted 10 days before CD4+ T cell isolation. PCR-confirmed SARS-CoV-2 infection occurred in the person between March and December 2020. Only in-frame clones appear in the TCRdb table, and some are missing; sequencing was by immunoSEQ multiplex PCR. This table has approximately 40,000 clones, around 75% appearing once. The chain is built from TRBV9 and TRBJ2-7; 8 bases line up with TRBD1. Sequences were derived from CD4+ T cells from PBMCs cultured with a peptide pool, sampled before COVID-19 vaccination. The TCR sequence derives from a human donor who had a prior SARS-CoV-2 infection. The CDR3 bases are TGTGCCAGCAGCGTAGGTGGACAGGGCATCTACGAGCAGTACTTC. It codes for CASSVGGQGIYEQYF. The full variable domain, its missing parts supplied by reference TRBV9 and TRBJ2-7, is DSGVTQTPKHLITATGQRVTLRCSPRSGDLSVYWYQQSLDQGLQFLIQYYNGEERAKGNILERFSAQQFPDLHSELNLSSLELGDSALYFCASSVGGQGIYEQYFGPGTRLTVT.